This paragraph covers one T cell receptor (beta chain) sequence. The data stem from a study of blood T cell repertoires in COVID-19. Study as a whole: Acute and convalescent COVID-19 samples came from the United States, Italy and Spain. The cDNA or gDNA used as material had been derived from T cells, B-cell-depleted T cells, or PBMCs.

In the source study's methods: The assay estimated nucleated cells by amplifying reference gene primers. Sequenced by immunoSEQ multiplex PCR; TCRdb stores in-frame clones only, minus some. V and J calls and clone size follow that table, whereas D and trimming were derived from the DNA. The data show roughly 230,000 clones, 81% seen once. The germline V gene has CDR1 SNHLY and CDR2 FYNNEI. Trimming removed 10 bases from V and 5 bases from J; junction bases left unmatched: 10. The CDR3 totals 14 residues. The genes are TRBV2 and TRBJ2-5; 10 nucleotides agree with TRBD2. This receptor was obtained from a woman aged 80 or older with acute or convalescent COVID-19. The specimen was peripheral blood. The CDR3: CATQRGGGLETQYF. In DNA, the CDR3 is TGTGCCACCCAGCGGGGGGGCGGGTTGGAGACCCAGTACTTC.